The sample holds a few counts of the clone carrying this T cell receptor beta chain. Survey-level TCR beta sequencing used the immunoSEQ assay. Data came from immunoSEQ multiplex PCR; TCRdb stores just in-frame clones and leaves some out. The data hold 45,000 to 55,000 clones, with approximately 93% observed a single time. This clonotype was sampled from a man aged 35 to 55 with rheumatoid arthritis. Sequenced: PBMCs.

This chain's CDR3 is CSVQGQGTYEQYF. As DNA, the CDR3 is TGCAGCGTCCAGGGACAGGGAACCTACGAGCAGTACTTC. The chain recombines TRBV29-1 with TRBJ2-7; 9 bases are shared with TRBD1. This CDR3 has 13 residues. Germline V gene lookup returns CDR1 SQVTM and CDR2 ANQGSEA. Trimming cost V 6 bases and J 2 bases; bases outside gene matches: 5.